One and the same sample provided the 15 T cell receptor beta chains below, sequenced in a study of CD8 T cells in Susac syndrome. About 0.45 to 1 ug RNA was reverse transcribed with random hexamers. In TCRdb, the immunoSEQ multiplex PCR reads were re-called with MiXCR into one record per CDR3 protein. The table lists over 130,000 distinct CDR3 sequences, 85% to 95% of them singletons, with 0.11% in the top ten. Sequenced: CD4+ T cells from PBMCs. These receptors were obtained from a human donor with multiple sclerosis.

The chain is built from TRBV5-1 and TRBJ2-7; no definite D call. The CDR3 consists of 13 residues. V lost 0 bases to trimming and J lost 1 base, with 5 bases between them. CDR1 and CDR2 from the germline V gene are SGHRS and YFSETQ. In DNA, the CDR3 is TGCGCCAGCAGCTTGGCACAGTCCTACGAGCAGTACTTC. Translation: CASSLAQSYEQYF.

Written as DNA, the CDR3 is TGCAGCGCTGGTGATCGACAGGGGGTAAACACTGAAGCTTTCTTT. Residues: CSAGDRQGVNTEAFF. The chain employs TRBV29-1 and TRBJ1-1; 9 bases map to TRBD1. Per the germline V gene, CDR1 is SQVTM and CDR2 is ANQGSEA. V gave up 7 bases and J gave up 2 bases; unmatched junction bases: 11. The CDR3 is made up of 15 amino acids.

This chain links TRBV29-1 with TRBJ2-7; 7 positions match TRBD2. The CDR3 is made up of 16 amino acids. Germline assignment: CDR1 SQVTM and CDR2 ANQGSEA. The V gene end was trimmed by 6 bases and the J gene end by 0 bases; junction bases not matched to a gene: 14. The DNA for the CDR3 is TGCAGCGTCAGGGAGGGGAGGGTACCGAGCTCCTACGAGCAGTACTTC. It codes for CSVREGRVPSSYEQYF.

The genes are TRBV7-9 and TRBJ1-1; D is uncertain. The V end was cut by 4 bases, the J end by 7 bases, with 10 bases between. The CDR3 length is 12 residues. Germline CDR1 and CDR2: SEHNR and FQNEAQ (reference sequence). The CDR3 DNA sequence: TGTGCCAGCAGCTCCCAGTGGGTTGAAGCTTTCTTT. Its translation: CASSSQWVEAFF. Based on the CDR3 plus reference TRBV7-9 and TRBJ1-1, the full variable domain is DTGVSQNPRHKITKRGQNVTFRCDPISEHNRLYWYRQTLGQGPEFLTYFQNEAQLEKSRLLSDRFSAERPKGSFSTLEIQRTEQGDSAMYLCASSSQWVEAFFGQGTRLTVV.

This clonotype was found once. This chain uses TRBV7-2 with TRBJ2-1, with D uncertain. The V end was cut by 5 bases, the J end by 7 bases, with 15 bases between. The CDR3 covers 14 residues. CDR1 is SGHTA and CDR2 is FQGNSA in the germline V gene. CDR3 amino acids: CASSPSNLRNEQFF. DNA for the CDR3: TGTGCCAGCAGCCCATCAAACCTTCGGAATGAGCAGTTCTTC.

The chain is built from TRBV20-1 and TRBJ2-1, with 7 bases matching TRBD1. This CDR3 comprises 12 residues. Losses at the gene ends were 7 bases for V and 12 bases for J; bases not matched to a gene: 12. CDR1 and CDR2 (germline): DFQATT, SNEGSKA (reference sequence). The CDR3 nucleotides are TGCAGTGTCCAAATGGGACAGTTTGGGCAGTTCTTC. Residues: CSVQMGQFGQFF.

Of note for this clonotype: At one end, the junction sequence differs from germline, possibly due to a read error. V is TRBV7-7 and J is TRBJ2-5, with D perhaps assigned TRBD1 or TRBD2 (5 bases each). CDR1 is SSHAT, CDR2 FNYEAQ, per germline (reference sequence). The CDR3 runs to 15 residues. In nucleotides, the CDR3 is TGTGCTAGCAGCTCGGACTGGGGCGGGTCTGAGACCCAGTACTTC. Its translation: CASSSDWGGSETQYF.

The CDR3 reads CASGQGKNIQYF. The CDR3 DNA follows: TGTGCCAGCGGGCAGGGGAAAAACATTCAGTACTTC. This chain connects TRBV12-3 or TRBV12-4 to TRBJ2-4; the D gene is possibly TRBD1 (6 bases). The CDR3 extends over 12 amino acids. V was shortened by 8 bases and J by 4 bases, with 9 bases between the two germline ends.

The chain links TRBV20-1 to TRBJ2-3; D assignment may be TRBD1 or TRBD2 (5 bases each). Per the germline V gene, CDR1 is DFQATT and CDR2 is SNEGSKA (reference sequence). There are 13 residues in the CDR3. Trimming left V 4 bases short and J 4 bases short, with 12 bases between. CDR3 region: CSATGRHADTQYF. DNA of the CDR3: TGCAGTGCTACGGGACGACACGCAGATACGCAGTATTTT.

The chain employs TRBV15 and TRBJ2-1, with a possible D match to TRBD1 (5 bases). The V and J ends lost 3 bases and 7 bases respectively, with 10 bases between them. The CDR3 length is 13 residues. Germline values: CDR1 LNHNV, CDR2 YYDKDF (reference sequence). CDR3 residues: CATSRHRNNEQFF. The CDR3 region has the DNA TGTGCCACCAGCAGGCACAGGAATAATGAGCAGTTCTTC.

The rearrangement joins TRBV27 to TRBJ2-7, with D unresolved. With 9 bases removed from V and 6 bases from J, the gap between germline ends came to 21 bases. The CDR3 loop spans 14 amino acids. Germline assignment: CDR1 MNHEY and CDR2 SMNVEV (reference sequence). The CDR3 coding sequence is TGTGCCAGTCGAATACAACTAAAGTCTGTCGAGCAGTACTTC. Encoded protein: CASRIQLKSVEQYF.

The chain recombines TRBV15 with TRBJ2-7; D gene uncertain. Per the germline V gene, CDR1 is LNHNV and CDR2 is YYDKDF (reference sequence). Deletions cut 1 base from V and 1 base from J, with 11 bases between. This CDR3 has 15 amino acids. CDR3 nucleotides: TGTGCCACCAGCAGAGGGGGTGGGGATTCCTACGAGCAGTACTTC. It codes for CATSRGGGDSYEQYF.

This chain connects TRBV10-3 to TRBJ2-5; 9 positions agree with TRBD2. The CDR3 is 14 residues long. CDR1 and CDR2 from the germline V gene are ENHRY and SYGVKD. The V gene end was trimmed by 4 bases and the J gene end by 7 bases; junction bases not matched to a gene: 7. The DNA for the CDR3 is TGTGCCATCAGTGGAGATAGCGGGAGTCTGACCCAGTACTTC. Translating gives CAISGDSGSLTQYF.

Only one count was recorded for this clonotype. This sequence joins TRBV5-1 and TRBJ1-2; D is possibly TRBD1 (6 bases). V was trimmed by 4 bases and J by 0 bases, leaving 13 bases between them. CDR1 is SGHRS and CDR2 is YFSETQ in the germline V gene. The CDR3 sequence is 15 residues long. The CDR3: CASSPKGEANYGYTF. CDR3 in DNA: TGCGCCAGCAGCCCCAAGGGGGAAGCTAACTATGGCTACACCTTC.

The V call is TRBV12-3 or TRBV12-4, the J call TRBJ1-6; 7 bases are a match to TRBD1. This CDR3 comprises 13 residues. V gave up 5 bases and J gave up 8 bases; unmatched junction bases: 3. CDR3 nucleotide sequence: TGTGCCAGCAGTCCCGGACAGGATTCACCCCTCCACTTT. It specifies CASSPGQDSPLHF.